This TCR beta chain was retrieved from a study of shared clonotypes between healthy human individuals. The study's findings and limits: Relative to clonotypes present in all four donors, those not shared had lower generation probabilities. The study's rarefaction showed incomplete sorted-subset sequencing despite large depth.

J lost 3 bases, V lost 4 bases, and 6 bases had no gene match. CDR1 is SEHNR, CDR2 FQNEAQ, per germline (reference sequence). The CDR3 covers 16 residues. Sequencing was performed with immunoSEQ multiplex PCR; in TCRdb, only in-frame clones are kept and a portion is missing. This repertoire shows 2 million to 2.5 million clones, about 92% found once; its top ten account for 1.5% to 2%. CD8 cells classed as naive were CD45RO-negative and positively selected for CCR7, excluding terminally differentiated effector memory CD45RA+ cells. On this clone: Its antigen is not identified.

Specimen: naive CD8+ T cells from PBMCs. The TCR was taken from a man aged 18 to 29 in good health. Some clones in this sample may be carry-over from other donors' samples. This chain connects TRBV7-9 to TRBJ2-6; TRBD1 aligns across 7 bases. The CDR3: CASSSETGIGANVLTF. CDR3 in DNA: TGTGCCAGCAGCTCCGAGACAGGGATTGGGGCCAACGTCCTGACTTTC.